One sample yielded the 10 T cell receptor beta chains listed below, sequenced in a study of cytomegalovirus exposure and HLA in healthy donors. Sequencing used immunoSEQ multiplex PCR; TCRdb keeps in-frame clones, though not all of them. This table holds 150,000 to 200,000 clones, about 80% found once. The sequencing input was PBMCs. Every receptor here comes from a man aged 18 to 30 in good health and CMV-seropositive.

V gene TRBV5-1 combines with J gene TRBJ2-3; TRBD2 agrees at 13 bases. V gave up 4 bases and J gave up 2 bases; unmatched junction bases: 4. This CDR3 has 16 residues. CDR1 and CDR2 from the germline V gene are SGHRS and YFSETQ. CDR3 coding DNA: TGCGCCAGCAGCATTGGGACTAGCGGGACCACAGATACGCAGTATTTT. Its translation is CASSIGTSGTTDTQYF.

This chain connects TRBV27 to TRBJ1-3, with TRBD1 as a possible D gene (6 bases). V lost 5 bases to trimming and J lost 4 bases, with 15 bases between them. Germline V gives CDR1 MNHEY, CDR2 SMNVEV (reference sequence). CDR3 length equals 15 residues. CDR3 sequence reads: CASSLNRVPGNTIYF. The CDR3 region has the DNA TGTGCCAGCAGTCTTAACAGGGTCCCCGGAAACACCATATATTTT.

The rearrangement links TRBV7-6 to TRBJ2-7, with D possibly matching TRBD1 (6 bases). The CDR3 is 15 residues long. Germline V gene sequence: CDR1 SGHVS, CDR2 FNYEAQ. V was clipped by 1 base and J by 1 base, with 11 bases between them. DNA of the CDR3: TGTGCCAGCAGCTTAGTCGGGACACTATCCTACGAGCAGTACTTC. As protein: CASSLVGTLSYEQYF.

CDR3 bases: TGTGCCAGCACCTCACTTCAGGGCAGAACGAACACCGGGGAGCTGTTTTTT. Its translation: CASTSLQGRTNTGELFF. The chain couples TRBV7-9 to TRBJ2-2; D is possibly TRBD1 (5 bases). Germline-derived CDR1 and CDR2 are SEHNR and FQNEAQ (reference sequence). The CDR3 is 17 residues long. The V end lost 7 bases, the J end lost 0 bases, and 18 bases lay between the germline ends.

This clone was detected only once. The chain couples TRBV19 to TRBJ1-5; maybe TRBD1 (6 bases). V was trimmed by 5 bases and J by 4 bases, leaving 12 bases between them. The CDR3 covers 14 residues. CDR1 is LNHDA and CDR2 is SQIVND in the germline V gene (reference sequence). The CDR3 DNA reads as TGTGCCAGTAGTGTCACACAGGGTAATCAGCCCCAGCATTTT. As protein: CASSVTQGNQPQHF.

The chain couples TRBV2 to TRBJ2-7; tentative D call: TRBD2 (5 bases). Germline CDR1 and CDR2: SNHLY and FYNNEI. Trimming removed 0 bases at V and 5 bases at J, with 14 bases between. The CDR3 consists of 15 residues. CDR3 bases: TGTGCCAGCAGTGAAGCCCGGGCCGCGAGGGACGAGCAGTACTTC. Translation: CASSEARAARDEQYF.

There are a few counts of this clone. The CDR3 bases are TGTGCCAGCTCACCGATAGAGGGCGGCGAGACCCAGTACTTC. The encoded protein is CASSPIEGGETQYF. The chain carries TRBV18 and TRBJ2-5; maybe TRBD2 (5 bases). The CDR3 contains 14 residues. Germline CDR1 is KGHSH and CDR2 is LQKENI. V was cut by 3 bases and J by 5 bases, with 13 bases left in between.

This clone was found once. The chain is built from TRBV11-2 and TRBJ2-7, with D possibly matching TRBD1 (5 bases). Between the trimmed V and J ends, which lost 0 bases and 8 bases, there was a span of 11 bases. This CDR3 is built from 13 residues. The V gene's germline CDR1 is SGHAT and CDR2 FQNNGV. As DNA, the CDR3 is TGTGCCAGCAGCTTAGATCCTGGGGCCCAGCAGTACTTC. It specifies CASSLDPGAQQYF.

This clone was seen repeatedly, ten times or more. The genes are TRBV9 and TRBJ1-2; no clear D. Deletions cut 2 bases from V and 3 bases from J, with 8 bases between. Per germline, CDR1 SGDLS and CDR2 YYNGEE. This CDR3 region has 13 residues. For the CDR3, the DNA is TGTGCCAGCAGCGTGAGGGTGGACTATGGCTACACCTTC. It yields the protein CASSVRVDYGYTF.

As regards this clone: The sample holds other DNA sequences that translate to the same CDR3. This chain connects TRBV5-6 to TRBJ2-7; D possibly corresponds to TRBD1 (5 bases). V shed 0 bases and J shed 0 bases, with 10 bases lying between them. The CDR3 sequence is 15 residues long. Germline values: CDR1 SGHDT, CDR2 YYEEEE. CDR3: CASSLVRGFSYEQYF. The CDR3 DNA sequence: TGTGCCAGCAGCTTGGTTAGGGGATTCTCCTACGAGCAGTACTTC.